This T cell receptor beta chain is drawn from a study of blood T cell repertoires in COVID-19 (dated by TCRdb to 2018 to 2020). Study-level background: Samples covering the acute and convalescent phases of COVID-19 were provided by collaborators in the United States, Italy and Spain. The material from the prospective study consisted of cDNA or gDNA derived from T cells, B-cell-depleted T cells, or PBMCs. The dataset comprised deeply sampled blood TCRbeta repertoires from subjects exposed to, actively infected with, or recovered from COVID-19. The repertoires were made available in a free public database intended to serve as a resource for research on the immune response to SARS-CoV-2. The samples were drawn from the first 160 participants of the ongoing ImmuneRACE study and from 1,254 subjects provided by 6 global collaborators. Nearly every sample came with metadata listing a de-identified subject ID, COVID-19 status, age in years and sex. Where HLA class I and class II types were available, the types were taken from metadata supplied by the sample provider, not from assay-based typing. Summary of the overall study and its limitations: How much clinical and demographic metadata was included differed by source and by participant, and the metadata was provided uncurated.

Collaborating institutions collected whole blood in K2EDTA tubes following their own protocols. Collaborator samples were shipped for TCRbeta analysis as frozen whole blood, isolated PBMCs, or DNA extracted from either sample type. The germline V gene specifies SGHAT as CDR1 and FQNNGV as CDR2. Inclusive of the bounding cysteine and phenylalanine, the CDR3 is 16 residues long. Of the read, only the CDR3 DNA is kept; its 48 bases are in frame from base 1. Trimming removed 1 base from V and 0 bases from J, leaving 11 bases between the germline ends. The immunoSEQ Assay, a bias-controlled multiplex PCR, was used to amplify TCRbeta CDR3 regions from genomic DNA. Under the source paper's analysis protocol: The number of nucleated cells in each sample was estimated from the amplification of reference gene primers within the assay. To quantify the absolute abundance of each unique TCRbeta CDR3 rearrangement, sequence reads were collapsed and filtered. For each sample, productive Simpson clonality was calculated as the square root of Simpson's diversity index across productive rearrangements. TCRdb obtained this table from immuneACCESS and retained in-frame rearrangements with V and J assigned. These tables miss some clones; where compared with another copy, unresolved V genes account for less than half of the shortfall, and the remainder is unexplained. V, J and clone size derive from that table, while D and trimming were established from the DNA sequence. Within this sample are under 250,000 clones, with around 80% of them counted one time only. The ten top clones hold approximately 10% of the sample.

Turning to this clone: Its cognate antigen has yet to be identified. No base qualities exist here, and no much larger clone lies one base off it.

The clonotype comes from a man aged 45-65 years with active or convalescent COVID-19. The rearrangement joined TRBV11-2 to TRBJ2-3, with the D segment identity uncertain. Specimen: peripheral blood. CDR3 sequence: CASSLAVFASTDTQYF. The bases read TGTGCCAGCAGCTTAGCAGTGTTCGCTAGCACAGATACGCAGTATTTT. This CDR3, with the reference TRBV11-2 and TRBJ2-3 proteins standing in past its ends, gives the full variable domain EAGVAQSPRYKIIEKRQSVAFWCNPISGHATLYWYQQILGQGPKLLIQFQNNGVVDDSQLPKDRFSAERLKGVDSTLKIQPAKLEDSAVYLCASSLAVFASTDTQYFGPGTRLTVL.